These T cell receptor beta chains were read from a single sample in a study of OX40 agonist ivuxolimab in advanced cancers. The assay was immunoSEQ multiplex PCR, and TCRdb's table has in-frame clones only and misses some. The table shows 60,000 to 65,000 clones, with roughly four fifths occurring only once. This specimen consisted of CD4+ or CD8+ T cells sorted from blood, obtained in a trial of the OX40 agonist ivuxolimab. Every receptor here comes from an adult with an advanced solid tumor such as melanoma, head and neck, liver or kidney cancer. Both conserved end residues are part of each CDR3. Each record gives: V gene, D gene, clone size, J gene, CDR3 DNA, CDR3 protein. The D gene is left open where the match is weak. The size of a clone is reported for some rows only, either as once, few or many, or as a class for expanded clones.

>TRBV15|-|-|TRBJ2-7
TGTGCCACCAGCAGAGAAGGGGTGTTTCCAGGGAGCGGCGAGCAGTACTTC
CATSREGVFPGSGEQYF
>TRBV11-2|-|once|TRBJ1-1
TGTGCCAGCAGCTTGGGGACGGCAAACACTGAAGCTTTCTTT
CASSLGTANTEAFF
>TRBV4-1|-|-|TRBJ1-2
TGCGCCAGCAGCCAAGCCCTCGGACAGCGGCACTATGGCTACACCTTC
CASSQALGQRHYGYTF
>TRBV18|-|-|TRBJ1-6
TGTGCCAGCTCAGCAGATTCGGATGGGGCATCACCCCTCCACTTT
CASSADSDGASPLHF
>TRBV30|-|-|TRBJ2-2
TGTGCCTGGACTCCGGGCTCCGGGGAGCTGTTTTTT
CAWTPGSGELFF
>TRBV20-1|-|-|TRBJ1-2
TGCAGTGCCAGGGACATCTATGGCTACACCTTC
CSARDIYGYTF
>TRBV7-3|-|-|TRBJ2-5
TGTGCCAGCAGCTTAAAGGGGTACGAGACCCAGTACTTC
CASSLKGYETQYF
>TRBV7-3|-|-|TRBJ1-5
TGTGCCAGCAGCACCCACGGGGGTTGCTATAGCAATCAGCCCCAGCATTTT
CASSTHGGCYSNQPQHF
>TRBV28|-|-|TRBJ1-5
TGTGCCAGCACTAAAGCCGGGACGGCGAGCAATCAGCCCCAGCATTTT
CASTKAGTASNQPQHF
>TRBV9|-|-|TRBJ1-2
TGTGCCAGCAGCCCGGACGGGTATGGCTACACCTTC
CASSPDGYGYTF
>TRBV29-1|-|-|TRBJ2-5
TGCAGCGCGTATAGTGGAGGCCTGGGAGAGACCCAGTACTTC
CSAYSGGLGETQYF
>TRBV6-1|TRBD1|once|TRBJ2-1
TGTGCCAGCAGCCGGGACAGGGTATTCGATGAGCAGTTCTTC
CASSRDRVFDEQFF
>TRBV19|TRBD2|-|TRBJ2-7
TGTGCCAGTAGTTTGACTAGCGTCTCCTACGAGCAGTACTTC
CASSLTSVSYEQYF
>TRBV11-2|-|-|TRBJ1-5
TGTGCCAGCAGCTTGGGCAGCGATCAGCCCCAGCATTTT
CASSLGSDQPQHF
>TRBV7-7|-|-|TRBJ1-4
TGTGCTAGCAGCGTCGATCTAAATGAAAAACTGTTTTTT
CASSVDLNEKLFF
>TRBV15|TRBD1|once|TRBJ2-5
TGTGCCACCAGCAGAGAAGGGACAGGGGGCCGGGAGACCCAGTACTTC
CATSREGTGGRETQYF
>TRBV2|-|-|TRBJ1-2
TGTGCCAGCAGCCCCAACAGCTATGGCTACACCTTC
CASSPNSYGYTF
>TRBV18|-|-|TRBJ1-1
TGTGCCAGCTCACCGCTCTCGGGGCTGGGGGTCATCACTGAAGCTTTCTTT
CASSPLSGLGVITEAFF
>TRBV29-1|-|-|TRBJ2-3
TGCAGCGGGGGCAACACAGATACGCAGTATTTT
CSGGNTDTQYF
>TRBV5-4|-|-|TRBJ2-4
TGTGCCAGCAGGAGGCTACAGGACACAGTAAACATTCAGTACTTC
CASRRLQDTVNIQYF
>TRBV21-1|-|few|TRBJ1-1
TGTGCCAGCAGGACAGGGAGAACTGAAGCTTTCTTT
CASRTGRTEAFF
>TRBV2|-|-|TRBJ2-3
TGTGCCAGCACGTTGGGGGCAACCAGCACAGATACGCAGTATTTT
CASTLGATSTDTQYF
>TRBV5-1|-|-|TRBJ1-1
TGCGCCAGCAGCTTGGACCAACAGGAACTGAACACTGAAGCTTTCTTT
CASSLDQQELNTEAFF